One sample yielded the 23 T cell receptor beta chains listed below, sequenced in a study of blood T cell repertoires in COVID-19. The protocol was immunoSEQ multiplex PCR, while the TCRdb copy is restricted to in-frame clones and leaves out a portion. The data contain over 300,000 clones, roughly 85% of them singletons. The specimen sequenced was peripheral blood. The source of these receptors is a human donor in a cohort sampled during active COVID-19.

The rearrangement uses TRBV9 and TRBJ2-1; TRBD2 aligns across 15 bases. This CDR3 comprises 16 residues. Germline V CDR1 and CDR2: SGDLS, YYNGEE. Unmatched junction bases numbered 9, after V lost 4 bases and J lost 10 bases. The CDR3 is CASSTRTSGGAREQFF. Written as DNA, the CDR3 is TGTGCCAGCAGCACCCGGACTAGCGGGGGGGCTAGGGAGCAGTTCTTC.

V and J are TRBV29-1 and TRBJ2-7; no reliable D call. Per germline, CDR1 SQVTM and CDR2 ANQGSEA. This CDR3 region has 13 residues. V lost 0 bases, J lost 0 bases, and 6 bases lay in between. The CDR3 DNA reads TGCAGCGTTGAAGACGTATACTCCTACGAGCAGTACTTC. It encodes CSVEDVYSYEQYF.

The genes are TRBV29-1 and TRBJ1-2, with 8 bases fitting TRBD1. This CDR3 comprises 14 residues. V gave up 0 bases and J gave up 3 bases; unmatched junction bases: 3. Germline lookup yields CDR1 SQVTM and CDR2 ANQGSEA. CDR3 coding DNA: TGCAGCGTTGAAGATGACAGGGGAGACTATGGCTACACCTTC. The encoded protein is CSVEDDRGDYGYTF.

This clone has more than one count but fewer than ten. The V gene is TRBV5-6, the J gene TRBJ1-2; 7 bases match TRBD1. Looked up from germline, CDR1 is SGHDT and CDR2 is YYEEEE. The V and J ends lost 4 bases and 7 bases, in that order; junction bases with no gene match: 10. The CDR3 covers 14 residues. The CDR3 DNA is TGTGCCAGCAGCACCGACAGGGAAAATTCTGGCTACACCTTC. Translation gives CASSTDRENSGYTF.

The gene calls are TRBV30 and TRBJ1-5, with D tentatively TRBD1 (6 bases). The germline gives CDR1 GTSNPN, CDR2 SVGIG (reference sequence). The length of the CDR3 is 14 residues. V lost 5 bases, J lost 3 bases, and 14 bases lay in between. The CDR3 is CAWAPGHLNQPQHF. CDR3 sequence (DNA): TGTGCCTGGGCCCCGGGACACCTCAATCAGCCCCAGCATTTT.

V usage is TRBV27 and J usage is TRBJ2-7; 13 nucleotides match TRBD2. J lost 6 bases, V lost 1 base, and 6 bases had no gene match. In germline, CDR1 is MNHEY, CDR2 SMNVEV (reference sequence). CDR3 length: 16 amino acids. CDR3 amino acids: CASSLLLAGGPAEQYF. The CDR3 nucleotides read TGTGCCAGCAGTTTATTACTAGCGGGGGGGCCAGCCGAGCAGTACTTC.

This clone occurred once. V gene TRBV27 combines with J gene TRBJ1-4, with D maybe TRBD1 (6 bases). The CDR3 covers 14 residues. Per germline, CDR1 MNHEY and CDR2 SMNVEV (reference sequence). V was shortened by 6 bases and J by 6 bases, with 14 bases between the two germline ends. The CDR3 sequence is CASSLRGGYEKLFF. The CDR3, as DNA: TGTGCCAGCAGCTTACGGGGGGGCTATGAAAAACTGTTTTTT.

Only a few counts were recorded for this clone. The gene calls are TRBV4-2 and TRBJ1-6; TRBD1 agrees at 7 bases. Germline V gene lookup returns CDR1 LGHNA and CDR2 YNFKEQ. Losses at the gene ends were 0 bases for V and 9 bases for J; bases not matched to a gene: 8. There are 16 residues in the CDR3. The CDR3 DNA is TGTGCCAGCAGCCAAGATTCGGTGGGGGACAGTTCACCCCTCCACTTT. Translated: CASSQDSVGDSSPLHF.

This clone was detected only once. Here the CDR3 DNA reads TGTGCTAGTGGTCCCCCGCGGGGGCGGACAGATACGCAGTATTTT. Its translation: CASGPPRGRTDTQYF. The chain carries TRBV12-5 and TRBJ2-3; possibly TRBD2 for D (7 bases). V was trimmed by 5 bases and J by 3 bases, leaving 15 bases between them. This CDR3 region has 15 residues. Per germline, CDR1 LGHNT and CDR2 FRNRAP.

This CDR3 is CASSPFIALTDTQYF. The CDR3 DNA reads TGTGCCAGCAGCCCCTTCATAGCCCTCACAGATACGCAGTATTTT. The chain combines TRBV7-8 with TRBJ2-3; D ambiguous. The germline V and J ends were trimmed by 5 bases and 2 bases, with 14 bases remaining between them. The V gene's germline CDR1 is SGHVS and CDR2 FQNEAQ. The CDR3 has 15 residues.

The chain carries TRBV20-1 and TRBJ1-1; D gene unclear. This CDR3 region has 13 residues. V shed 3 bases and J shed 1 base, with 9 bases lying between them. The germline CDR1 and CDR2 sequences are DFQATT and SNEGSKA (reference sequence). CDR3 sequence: CSASRGSNTEAFF. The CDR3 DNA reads TGCAGTGCTAGTCGGGGATCGAACACTGAAGCTTTCTTT.

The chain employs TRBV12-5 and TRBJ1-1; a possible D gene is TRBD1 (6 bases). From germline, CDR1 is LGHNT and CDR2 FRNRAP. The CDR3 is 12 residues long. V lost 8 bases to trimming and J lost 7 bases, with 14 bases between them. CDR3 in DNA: TGTGCTAGTATGGCAGGGGACCTTGAAGCTTTCTTT. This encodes CASMAGDLEAFF.

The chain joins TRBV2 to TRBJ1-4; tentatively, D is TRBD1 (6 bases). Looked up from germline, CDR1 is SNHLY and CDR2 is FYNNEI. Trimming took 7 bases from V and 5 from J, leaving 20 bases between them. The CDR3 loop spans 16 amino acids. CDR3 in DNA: TGTGCCAGCAATCCCGGCTTGACAGGCAAGAATGAAAAACTGTTTTTT. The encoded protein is CASNPGLTGKNEKLFF.

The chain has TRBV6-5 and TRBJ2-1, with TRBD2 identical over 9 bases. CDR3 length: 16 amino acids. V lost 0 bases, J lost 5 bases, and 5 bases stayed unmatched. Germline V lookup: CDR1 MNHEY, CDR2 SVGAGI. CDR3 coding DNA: TGTGCCAGCAGTTACTCGGGCGGGGGGGCCGACAATGAGCAGTTCTTC. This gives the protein CASSYSGGGADNEQFF.

CDR3 bases: TGTGCCAGCAGCTTGGACAGGGGGCTCGACGAGCAGTACTTC. Protein product: CASSLDRGLDEQYF. The chain joins TRBV7-9 to TRBJ2-7; TRBD1 matches 11 bases. Germline CDR1 and CDR2: SEHNR and FQNEAQ (reference sequence). The CDR3 spans 14 residues. After removal of 3 bases from V and 5 bases from J, the junction contained 3 bases not matched to a gene.

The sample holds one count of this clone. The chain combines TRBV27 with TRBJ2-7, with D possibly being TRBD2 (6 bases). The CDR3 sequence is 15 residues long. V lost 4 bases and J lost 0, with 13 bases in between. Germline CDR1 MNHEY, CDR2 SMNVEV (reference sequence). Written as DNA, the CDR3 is TGTGCCAGCAGTTCGGGAGAGGGCCCCTCCTACGAGCAGTACTTC. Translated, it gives CASSSGEGPSYEQYF.

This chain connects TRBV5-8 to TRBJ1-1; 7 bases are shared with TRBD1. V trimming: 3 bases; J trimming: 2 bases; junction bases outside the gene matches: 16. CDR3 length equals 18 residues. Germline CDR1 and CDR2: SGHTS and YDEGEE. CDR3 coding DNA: TGTGCCAGCAGCTCCCGGGACAGATTTGGAATCTCTAACACTGAAGCTTTCTTT. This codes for CASSSRDRFGISNTEAFF.

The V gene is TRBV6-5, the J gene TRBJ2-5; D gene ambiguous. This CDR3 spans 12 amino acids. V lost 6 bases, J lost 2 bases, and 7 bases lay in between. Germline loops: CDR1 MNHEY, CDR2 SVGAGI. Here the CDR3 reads CASRKQQETQYF. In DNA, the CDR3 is TGTGCCAGCAGGAAACAGCAAGAGACCCAGTACTTC.

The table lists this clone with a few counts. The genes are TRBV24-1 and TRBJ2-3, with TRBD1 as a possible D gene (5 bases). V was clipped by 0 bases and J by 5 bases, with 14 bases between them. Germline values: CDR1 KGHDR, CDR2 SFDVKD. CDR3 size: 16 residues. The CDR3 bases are TGTGCCACCAGTGATTTGCAAGGGGATTCGTTAGATACGCAGTATTTT. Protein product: CATSDLQGDSLDTQYF.

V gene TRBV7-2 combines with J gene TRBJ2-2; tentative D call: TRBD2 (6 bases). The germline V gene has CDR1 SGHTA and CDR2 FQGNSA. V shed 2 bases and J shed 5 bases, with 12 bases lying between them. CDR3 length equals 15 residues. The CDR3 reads CASSLFSGGTGELFF. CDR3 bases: TGTGCCAGCAGCTTATTCTCTGGGGGGACCGGGGAGCTGTTTTTT. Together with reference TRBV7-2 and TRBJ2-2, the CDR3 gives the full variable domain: GAGVSQSPSNKVTEKGKDVELRCDPISGHTALYWYRQSLGQGLEFLIYFQGNSAPDKSGLPSDRFSAERTGGSVSTLTIQRTQQEDSAVYLCASSLFSGGTGELFFGEGSRLTVL.

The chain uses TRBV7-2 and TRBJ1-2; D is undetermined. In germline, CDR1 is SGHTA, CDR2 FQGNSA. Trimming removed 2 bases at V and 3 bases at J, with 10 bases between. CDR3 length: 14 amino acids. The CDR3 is CASSLLGGDYGYTF. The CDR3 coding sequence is TGTGCCAGCAGCTTATTAGGCGGAGACTATGGCTACACCTTC. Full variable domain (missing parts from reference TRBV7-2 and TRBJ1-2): GAGVSQSPSNKVTEKGKDVELRCDPISGHTALYWYRQSLGQGLEFLIYFQGNSAPDKSGLPSDRFSAERTGGSVSTLTIQRTQQEDSAVYLCASSLLGGDYGYTFGSGTRLTVV.

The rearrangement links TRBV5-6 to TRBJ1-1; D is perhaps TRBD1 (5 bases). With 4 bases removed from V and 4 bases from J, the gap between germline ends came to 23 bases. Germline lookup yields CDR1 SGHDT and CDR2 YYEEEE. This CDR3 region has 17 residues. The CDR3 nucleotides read TGTGCCAGCAGCCCCGACACTGGGGCCCCTCTTGGCACTGAAGCTTTCTTT. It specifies CASSPDTGAPLGTEAFF.

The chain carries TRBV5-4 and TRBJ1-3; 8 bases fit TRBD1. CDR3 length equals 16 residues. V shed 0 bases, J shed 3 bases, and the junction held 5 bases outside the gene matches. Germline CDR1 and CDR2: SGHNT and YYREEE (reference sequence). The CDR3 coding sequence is TGTGCCAGCAGCTTGGGAGGACAGGGCAATGGAAACACCATATATTTT. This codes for CASSLGGQGNGNTIYF.